A single sample is the source of the 19 T cell receptor beta chains below, sequenced in a study of Graves' ophthalmopathy and Graves' hyperthyroidism. Transcripts of RNA were the source for amplifying TCR beta CDR3 regions. A first-round RT-PCR used HTBI primers, followed by a second-round multiplex PCR. TCRdb ran MiXCR on the multiplex PCR reads and lists one entry per CDR3 protein. The data contain about 370,000 distinct CDR3 sequences, about 18% of them seen just once; the ten biggest clones take up 2.4%. Input material: peripheral blood. These receptors all come from an adult woman with stable Graves' hyperthyroidism.

The chain joins TRBV9 to TRBJ1-6; D is perhaps TRBD1 (5 bases). The CDR3 runs 16 residues. The V gene's germline CDR1 is SGDLS and CDR2 YYNGEE. The V gene lost 3 bases and the J gene lost 7 bases, with 17 bases spanning the gap. The CDR3 DNA reads TGTGCCAGCAGCGCGACGTCGGCGCCAGGGAATTCACCCCTCCACTTT. This codes for CASSATSAPGNSPLHF.

This clonotype has a count of ten or more. The chain recombines TRBV18 with TRBJ2-5, with D possibly called TRBD1 or TRBD2 (5 bases each). Trimming cost V 3 bases and J 5 bases, with 13 bases left between them. CDR3 length: 14 amino acids. The germline gives CDR1 KGHSH, CDR2 LQKENI. The CDR3 DNA sequence: TGTGCCAGCTCACCCGATGGGGGTGGGGAGACCCAGTACTTC. Translation gives CASSPDGGGETQYF.

The chain combines TRBV7-9 with TRBJ2-7, with 8 bases identical to TRBD2. This CDR3 region has 13 residues. J was trimmed by 4 bases and V by 1 base; bases with no gene match: 0. CDR1 is SEHNR and CDR2 is FQNEAQ in the germline V gene (reference sequence). The CDR3 protein is CASSLGGRYEQYF. The CDR3 nucleotides are TGTGCCAGCAGCTTAGGCGGGAGGTACGAGCAGTACTTC.

Many counts were recorded for this clonotype. V usage is TRBV5-1 and J usage is TRBJ1-1; D gene ambiguous. The CDR3 consists of 14 residues. Germline CDR1 is SGHRS and CDR2 is YFSETQ. Trimming cost V 0 bases and J 5 bases, with 11 bases left between them. CDR3 residues: CASSLDGAGTEAFF. The CDR3 DNA reads TGCGCCAGCAGCTTGGACGGAGCTGGGACTGAAGCTTTCTTT.

Ten or more counts support this clonotype. This chain links TRBV28 with TRBJ1-1; D is uncertain. Germline lookup yields CDR1 MDHEN and CDR2 SYDVKM. The CDR3 length is 15 residues. Trimming cost V 2 bases and J 4 bases, with 14 bases left between them. The CDR3 loop reads CASSLPGGRATEAFF. CDR3 nucleotides: TGTGCCAGCAGTTTACCCGGAGGGAGAGCCACTGAAGCTTTCTTT.

The sample holds many counts of this clonotype. V and J are TRBV6-1 and TRBJ2-5; D remains unclear. Per the germline V gene, CDR1 is MNHNS and CDR2 is SASEGT. This CDR3 region has 13 residues. Trimming cost V 1 base and J 4 bases, with 7 bases left between them. CDR3 region: CASSEGVVETQYF. CDR3 sequence (DNA): TGTGCCAGCAGTGAAGGGGTAGTAGAGACCCAGTACTTC.

At least ten counts were recorded for this clonotype. The rearrangement links TRBV28 to TRBJ1-1; D might be TRBD1 (6 bases). CDR3 size: 15 residues. Germline assignment: CDR1 MDHEN and CDR2 SYDVKM. V was shortened by 4 bases and J by 2 bases, with 14 bases between the two germline ends. The CDR3 sequence is CASSYGTIQNTEAFF. The CDR3, as DNA: TGTGCCAGCAGTTACGGGACAATCCAAAACACTGAAGCTTTCTTT.

This clonotype was seen repeatedly, ten times or more. At one boundary the junction diverges from the germline segment, which might be a read error. The chain joins TRBV28 to TRBJ1-5; D gene uncertain. The CDR3 runs to 14 residues. Looked up from germline, CDR1 is MDHEN and CDR2 is SYDVKM. The CDR3 DNA reads TGTGCCAGCAGTTACCGAGCTAGCAGTCAGCCCCAGCATTTT. The encoded protein is CASSYRASSQPQHF.

This clonotype was counted ten times or more. The chain carries TRBV19 and TRBJ2-2; 10 bases line up with TRBD2. Unmatched junction bases numbered 10, after V lost 7 bases and J lost 5 bases. Per the germline V gene, CDR1 is LNHDA and CDR2 is SQIVND (reference sequence). The CDR3 has 16 residues. CDR3: CASTPVAGGSTGELFF. Written as DNA, the CDR3 is TGTGCCAGTACTCCCGTAGCGGGAGGAAGTACCGGGGAGCTGTTTTTT.

This clonotype was observed many times. The chain combines TRBV28 with TRBJ2-5, with 10 bases aligning to TRBD2. CDR1 and CDR2 (germline): MDHEN, SYDVKM. After removal of 5 bases from V and 5 bases from J, the junction contained 8 bases not matched to a gene. The CDR3 consists of 15 residues. Here the CDR3 reads CASSPRGAGGETQYF. The DNA of the CDR3 is TGTGCCAGCAGTCCCCGAGGAGCGGGAGGGGAGACCCAGTACTTC.

The chain couples TRBV25-1 to TRBJ2-5, with 7 bases lining up with TRBD1. This CDR3 is 15 amino acids long. The germline gives CDR1 MGHDK, CDR2 SYGVNS. The ends lost 3 bases at V and 1 base at J; junction bases unmatched: 5. The CDR3 region is CASSDQGQTQETQYF. Here the CDR3 DNA reads TGTGCCAGCAGTGACCAGGGACAGACCCAAGAGACCCAGTACTTC.

V usage is TRBV5-1 and J usage is TRBJ2-1; D assignment may be TRBD1 or TRBD2 (5 bases each). The V end lost 0 bases, the J end lost 5 bases, and 9 bases lay between the germline ends. The CDR3 totals 14 residues. Germline CDR1 reads SGHRS; CDR2 reads YFSETQ. CDR3 residues: CASSLGGKHNEQFF. For the CDR3, the DNA is TGCGCCAGCAGCTTGGGGGGGAAACACAATGAGCAGTTCTTC.

This clonotype was seen repeatedly, ten times or more. This sequence joins TRBV6-1 and TRBJ1-2; TRBD1 aligns across 9 bases. Germline CDR1 MNHNS, CDR2 SASEGT. V trimming: 6 bases; J trimming: 5 bases; junction bases outside the gene matches: 4. The CDR3 is made up of 13 amino acids. CDR3 residues: CASSGTGYYGYTF. DNA of the CDR3: TGTGCCAGCAGCGGGACAGGGTATTATGGCTACACCTTC.

This clonotype was picked up many times. The genes are TRBV11-2 and TRBJ2-7; D not certain. CDR1 and CDR2 from the germline V gene are SGHAT and FQNNGV. V lost 7 bases and J lost 6, with 16 bases in between. CDR3 size: 13 residues. In DNA, the CDR3 is TGTGCCAGCACTCGACTCCTAGAGCCCGAGCAGTACTTC. Its protein product is CASTRLLEPEQYF.

This clonotype was picked up many times. The chain couples TRBV7-9 to TRBJ2-7; no firm D call. The CDR3 runs 13 residues. Germline V gene data show CDR1 as SEHNR and CDR2 as FQNEAQ (reference sequence). The V end lost 2 bases, the J end lost 3 bases, and 8 bases lay between the germline ends. CDR3 nucleotide sequence: TGTGCCAGCAGCTTACGGCACAACTACGAGCAGTACTTC. Its protein is CASSLRHNYEQYF.

In its sample, this clonotype was seen many times. The V gene is TRBV6-1, the J gene TRBJ2-5; D gene ambiguous. Trimming shortened V by 10 bases and J by 2 bases, and 11 bases separated the two germline ends. This CDR3 spans 12 amino acids. Per germline, CDR1 MNHNS and CDR2 SASEGT. The CDR3 loop is CATTRGQETQYF. CDR3 sequence (DNA): TGTGCCACAACCCGAGGTCAAGAGACCCAGTACTTC.

The rearrangement uses TRBV4-2 and TRBJ2-2, with D possibly matching TRBD2 (5 bases). Looked up from germline, CDR1 is LGHNA and CDR2 is YNFKEQ. V lost 0 bases and J 2 bases, leaving 10 bases between the germline ends. The CDR3 runs to 16 residues. In DNA, the CDR3 is TGTGCCAGCAGCCAAGAGAGGGCAGTAAACACCGGGGAGCTGTTTTTT. This gives the protein CASSQERAVNTGELFF.

This clonotype was seen repeatedly, ten times or more. This chain connects TRBV9 to TRBJ1-2, with a tentative D call TRBD1 (6 bases). Germline CDR1 reads SGDLS; CDR2 reads YYNGEE. V gave up 0 bases and J gave up 2 bases, with 23 bases separating them. CDR3 length equals 19 residues. The CDR3 loop is CASSVATLEGEEANYGYTF. CDR3 bases: TGTGCCAGCAGCGTAGCTACGTTGGAGGGGGAAGAGGCCAACTATGGCTACACCTTC.

V is TRBV28 and J is TRBJ2-5; the match to TRBD2 covers 9 bases. In germline, CDR1 is MDHEN, CDR2 SYDVKM. With 1 base clipped from V and 2 bases from J, the junction kept 11 bases outside the gene matches. This CDR3 has 18 amino acids. The CDR3 DNA sequence: TGTGCCAGCAGTTTATTCGGGGAATTAGCGGGAGCTCAAGAGACCCAGTACTTC. It encodes CASSLFGELAGAQETQYF.